Following are 10 T cell receptor beta chains from one sample sequenced in a study of regulatory T cells in long-lasting Graves disease. Specified time point: newly diagnosed GD, antithyroid drugs for less than 3 months. PBMC RNA served as the TCR library source. Arm-PCR of CDR3 regions with iRepertoire HTBI primers generated TCR beta libraries. TCRdb fed the multiplex PCR reads into MiXCR, producing one record per CDR3 protein. In the table there are roughly 350,000 distinct CDR3 sequences, over 15% of which are singletons. The same sample was also used in a study of T cells in Graves' hyperthyroidism and ophthalmopathy.

This sample comprised peripheral blood mononuclear cells (PBMCs), obtained at new diagnosis, from a patient treated with antithyroid drugs. The receptors here all came from a man aged 35-49 years with Graves disease.

The chain uses TRBV10-3 and TRBJ2-3; 11 nucleotides align to TRBD1. The CDR3 is 14 amino acids. CDR1 is ENHRY and CDR2 is SYGVKD in the germline V gene. The ends lost 5 bases at V and 4 bases at J; junction bases unmatched: 2. The CDR3 loop is CAISTGQGADTQYF. The CDR3 DNA sequence: TGTGCCATCAGTACGGGACAGGGGGCAGATACGCAGTATTTT.

This clonotype was counted many times. The CDR3 here is CASRPGGREQFF. The DNA of the CDR3 is TGTGCCAGCAGACCAGGGGGCCGTGAGCAGTTCTTC. The chain links TRBV12-3 or TRBV12-4 to TRBJ2-1; 8 nucleotides line up with TRBD1. After removal of 6 bases from V and 9 bases from J, the junction contained 4 bases not matched to a gene. The CDR3 runs to 12 residues.

This clonotype was detected only a few times. A much larger clone is a single base away; this may be a read error. The chain recombines TRBV9 with TRBJ1-1, with D unclear. This CDR3 has 15 amino acids. Germline loops: CDR1 SGDLS, CDR2 YYNGEE. The CDR3 sequence: CASGVALASDTEAFF. CDR3 in DNA: TGTGCCAGCGGCGTAGCTTTAGCCTCAGACACTGAAGCTTTCTTT.

This clonotype was seen repeatedly, ten times or more. J is TRBJ2-7 and V is TRBV5-1; TRBD1 might be the D (5 bases). The CDR3 length is 15 residues. CDR1 and CDR2 (germline): SGHRS, YFSETQ. V was shortened by 0 bases and J by 2 bases, with 12 bases between the two germline ends. CDR3 in amino acids: CASSLEGSPPYEQYF. For the CDR3, the DNA is TGCGCCAGCAGCTTGGAGGGGTCACCACCCTACGAGCAGTACTTC.

This clonotype has at least ten counts. This chain connects TRBV28 to TRBJ2-5; D is undetermined. Germline assignment: CDR1 MDHEN and CDR2 SYDVKM. Deletions cut 8 bases from V and 6 bases from J, with 13 bases between. This CDR3 spans 12 amino acids. The CDR3 is CASDGYGKTQYF. The CDR3 DNA follows: TGTGCCAGCGATGGATACGGAAAGACCCAGTACTTC.

This clonotype was counted only a few times. V and J are TRBV7-9 and TRBJ1-1; D is unclear. The V and J ends lost 5 bases and 0 bases respectively, with 13 bases between them. Per germline, CDR1 SEHNR and CDR2 FQNEAQ (reference sequence). This CDR3 has 15 residues. The CDR3 coding sequence is TGTGCCAGCAGCCCCCAGAAAGGACTGAACACTGAAGCTTTCTTT. Residues: CASSPQKGLNTEAFF.

The sample holds a few counts of this clonotype. A much more abundant neighbour one base away suggests this may be a read error. This chain joins TRBV11-2 and TRBJ2-5; 8 bases line up with TRBD2. The J call is in doubt because the DNA end fits TRBJ2-7 better. Germline values: CDR1 SGHAT, CDR2 FQNNGV. The CDR3 loop spans 15 amino acids. CDR3 amino acids: CASSLDRGGWNEQYF. As DNA, the CDR3 is TGTGCCAGCAGCTTAGATCGGGGGGGTTGGAACGAGCAGTACTTC.

The chain recombines TRBV20-1 with TRBJ2-5, with 10 bases fitting TRBD2. The CDR3 sequence is 15 residues long. The junction had 5 bases not matched to a gene; V was cut back by 3 bases and J by 1 base. Germline V gene data show CDR1 as DFQATT and CDR2 as SNEGSKA (reference sequence). In DNA, the CDR3 is TGCAGTGCTAGCGTGGTAGCGGGGGGCCAAGAGACCCAGTACTTC. Translated: CSASVVAGGQETQYF.

In this sample, this clonotype turned up many times. Here the CDR3 reads CAINAGTGGSNYGYTF. The CDR3 nucleotides are TGTGCCATCAACGCCGGGACAGGGGGTAGTAACTATGGCTACACCTTC. V usage is TRBV10-3 and J usage is TRBJ1-2, with TRBD1 identical over 11 bases. Germline CDR1 ENHRY, CDR2 SYGVKD. The CDR3 sequence is 16 residues long. V shed 7 bases, J shed 1 base, and the junction held 8 bases outside the gene matches.

This chain links TRBV20-1 with TRBJ2-7; D is undetermined. Trimming took off 4 bases at V and 0 bases at J, with 16 bases between the two ends. The CDR3 sequence is 15 residues long. Germline-derived CDR1 and CDR2 are DFQATT and SNEGSKA (reference sequence). The CDR3 sequence: CSAKPASPSSYEQYF. CDR3 coding DNA: TGCAGTGCTAAGCCGGCGAGCCCTAGCTCCTACGAGCAGTACTTC.